These 32 T cell receptor beta chains originate from one sample sequenced in a study of Tregs in tolerant kidney transplant recipients. Repertoires were generated with immunoSEQ multiplex PCR, while TCRdb's copy carries only in-frame clones and drops some. This sample contains 48,000 or so clones. Material: CD4+ T cells from blood, obtained before the transplant. These receptors all come from a human donor who received a combined kidney and bone marrow transplant.

A note on this clone: The CDR3 goes on 3 residues after the read ends, and that part is filled in from the germline J gene. This chain joins TRBV30 and TRBJ2-1, with 8 bases matching TRBD2. Looked up from germline, CDR1 is GTSNPN and CDR2 is SVGIG (reference sequence). Trimming removed 1 base from V and 6 bases from J; junction bases left unmatched: 11. The CDR3 has 16 amino acids. CDR3 DNA (partial): TGTGCCTGGAGTGCTGCTCAGCTAGCGGGTCTCAATGAG. This gives the protein CAWSAAQLAGLNE. The whole CDR3 protein is CAWSAAQLAGLNEQFF. The full variable domain, its missing parts supplied by reference TRBV30 and TRBJ2-1, is SQTIHQWPATLVQPVGSPLSLECTVEGTSNPNLYWYRQAAGRGLQLLFYSVGIGQISSEVPQNLSASRPQDRQFILSSKKLLLSDSGFYLCAWSAAQLAGLNEQFFGPGTRLTVL.

Comment on this clone: The read ends 3 residues before the CDR3 terminus; that terminus is restored from the germline J gene. This chain connects TRBV5-6 to TRBJ2-1, with 8 positions matching TRBD2. Germline loops: CDR1 SGHDT, CDR2 YYEEEE. Unmatched junction bases numbered 2, after V lost 3 bases and J lost 0 bases. The CDR3 length is 15 residues. This chain's CDR3 is CASSWSGSSYNEQFF. CDR3 bases read: TGTGCCAGCAGCTGGAGCGGGAGCTCCTACAATGAG. Using reference TRBV5-6 and TRBJ2-1 for the parts outside the CDR3, the full variable domain is DAGVTQSPTHLIKTRGQQVTLRCSPKSGHDTVSWYQQALGQGPQFIFQYYEEEERQRGNFPDRFSGHQFPNYSSELNVNALLLGDSALYLCASSWSGSSYNEQFFGPGTRLTVL.

As to this clone: The CDR3 end falls 3 residues outside the read, so it is completed with the germline J gene. The chain links TRBV12-3 or TRBV12-4 to TRBJ2-2; weak D call: TRBD2 (7 bases). V was shortened by 6 bases and J by 3 bases, with 17 bases between the two germline ends. This CDR3 has 16 residues. The CDR3 loop reads CASSPGGGGYTGELFF. The sequenced CDR3 bases are TGTGCCAGCAGCCCGGGGGGCGGAGGATACACCGGGGAG.

Worth noting for this clone: The CDR3 extends 3 residues past the end of the read, so its final part is completed from the germline J gene. This sequence joins TRBV20-1 and TRBJ2-3, with 11 nucleotides matching TRBD2. Trimming cost V 7 bases and J 0 bases; bases outside gene matches: 6. Germline V gene sequence: CDR1 DFQATT, CDR2 SNEGSKA (reference sequence). The CDR3 has 15 residues. This CDR3 reads CSVTSGATSTDTQYF. The CDR3 DNA, read in part, is TGCAGTGTGACTAGCGGGGCTACTAGCACAGATACG.

In regard to this clone: Coverage ceases 3 residues before the CDR3 finishes, and the germline J gene fills in the end. The chain joins TRBV7-2 to TRBJ2-3; tentatively, D is TRBD1 (6 bases). The V gene's germline CDR1 is SGHTA and CDR2 FQGNSA. This CDR3 comprises 15 residues. Trimming took 3 bases from V and 6 from J, leaving 16 bases between them. The sequenced CDR3 bases are TGTGCCAGCAGCTTCCGGGTCCCTCAGGGGGATACG. It specifies CASSFRVPQGDT. From start to end, the CDR3 is CASSFRVPQGDTQYF.

With regard to this clone: Read coverage stops 3 residues before the CDR3 terminus; the germline J gene supplies the remainder. The V and J genes are TRBV7-3 and TRBJ2-7; TRBD1 matches 8 bases. The CDR3 extends over 15 amino acids. Germline values: CDR1 SGHTA, CDR2 FQGTGA. V lost 5 bases and J lost 3; bases outside the gene matches: 9. The sequenced CDR3 bases are TGTGCCAGCAGCGCTACAGGGGGATCCTACTACGAG. Translation: CASSATGGSYYE. The CDR3 as a whole reads CASSATGGSYYEQYF. Full variable domain (outside the CDR3, taken from reference TRBV7-3 and TRBJ2-7): GAGVSQTPSNKVTEKGKYVELRCDPISGHTALYWYRQSLGQGPEFLIYFQGTGAADDSGLPNDRFFAVRPEGSVSTLKIQRTERGDSAVYLCASSATGGSYYEQYFGPGTRLTVT.

The part of the CDR3 DNA that was read is TGTGCTAGTGTTCAATCCGGGACAGAGGGATACGAG. It is translated as CASVQSGTEGYE. The CDR3 as a whole reads CASVQSGTEGYEQYF. This rearrangement joins TRBV12-5 to TRBJ2-7; 7 nucleotides match TRBD1. The read halts 3 residues ahead of the CDR3 end, with the missing end drawn from the germline J gene. V lost 7 bases, J lost 4 bases, and 13 bases stayed unmatched. The CDR3 consists of 15 residues. Germline lookup yields CDR1 LGHNT and CDR2 FRNRAP.

A remark on this clone: From the germline J gene comes the end of the CDR3, since the read stops 3 residues before it. V and J are TRBV18 and TRBJ1-4, with a weak D call TRBD1 (6 bases). V was shortened by 4 bases and J by 4 bases, with 10 bases between the two germline ends. This CDR3 comprises 14 residues. Looked up from germline, CDR1 is KGHSH and CDR2 is LQKENI. The sequenced CDR3 bases are TGTGCCAGCTCACAGGGCAGGGGTAATGAAAAA. Encoded protein: CASSQGRGNEK. Given in full, the CDR3 is CASSQGRGNEKLFF.

Worth noting for this clone: The CDR3 is cut off 3 residues early in the read; its end comes from the germline J gene. The gene calls are TRBV20-1 and TRBJ2-7, with D possibly TRBD2 on 6 matching bases. This CDR3 region has 14 residues. The germline V gene has CDR1 DFQATT and CDR2 SNEGSKA (reference sequence). The V and J ends lost 4 bases and 3 bases respectively, with 16 bases between them. The CDR3 here is CSATRSGGVYEQYF. The DNA read from the CDR3 is TGCAGTGCTACCCGTAGCGGAGGGGTCTACGAG.

As concerns this clone: The sequence runs out 3 residues before the end of the CDR3; the remainder is reconstructed from the germline J gene. This sequence joins TRBV7-2 and TRBJ2-7; no clear D gene. The germline V gene has CDR1 SGHTA and CDR2 FQGNSA. CDR3 length equals 13 residues. V lost 3 bases and J lost 2, with 8 bases in between. The CDR3 DNA, read in part, is TGTGCCAGCAGCTTCGCGGTCCCCTACGAG. Translated: CASSFAVPYE. The full CDR3 reads CASSFAVPYEQYF.

Concerning this clone itself: Coverage ceases 3 residues before the CDR3 finishes, and the germline J gene fills in the end. The genes are TRBV7-3 and TRBJ2-2; maybe TRBD1 (5 bases). Germline V CDR1 and CDR2: SGHTA, FQGTGA. V lost 6 bases, J lost 1 base, and 9 bases lay in between. The CDR3 has 14 amino acids. The sequenced CDR3 bases are TGTGCCAGCAGAGGAACAGGGAACACCGGGGAG. Translated, it gives CASRGTGNTGE. The CDR3 in its entirety is CASRGTGNTGELFF.

Of note for this clone: The CDR3 goes on 3 residues after the read ends, and that part is filled in from the germline J gene. The chain carries TRBV2 and TRBJ2-5, with no clear D. Deletions cut 7 bases from V and 3 bases from J, with 6 bases between. The CDR3 totals 11 residues. From germline, CDR1 is SNHLY and CDR2 FYNNEI. CDR3 DNA, as far as it was read: TGTGCCAGCAAAAGGGAAGAGACC. Translating gives CASKREET. The whole CDR3 sequence reads CASKREETQYF.

For this clone: The CDR3 is cut off 3 residues early in the read; its end comes from the germline J gene. V and J are TRBV19 and TRBJ2-2, with a tentative D call TRBD2 (6 bases). The V end lost 7 bases, the J end lost 3 bases, and 12 bases lay between the germline ends. This CDR3 is built from 14 residues. Looked up from germline, CDR1 is LNHDA and CDR2 is SQIVND (reference sequence). The CDR3 reads CASTKRADTGELFF. The part of the CDR3 DNA that was read is TGTGCCAGTACCAAGCGGGCAGACACCGGGGAG.

Of note for this clone: The read gets to within 3 residues of the CDR3 end, and the germline J gene fills in the rest. The chain combines TRBV19 with TRBJ2-5; no clear D gene. The CDR3 is made up of 11 amino acids. Germline CDR1 reads LNHDA; CDR2 reads SQIVND (reference sequence). V was clipped by 2 bases and J by 5 bases, with 3 bases between them. CDR3 sequence reads: CASSIRETQYF. The CDR3 bases that were read are TGTGCCAGTAGTATAAGGGAGACC. The full variable domain, with the rest looked up from reference TRBV19 and TRBJ2-5, is DGGITQSPKYLFRKEGQNVTLSCEQNLNHDAMYWYRQDPGQGLRLIYYSQIVNDFQKGDIAEGYSVSREKKESFPLTVTSAQKNPTAFYLCASSIRETQYFGPGTRLLVL.

Regarding this clone: Read data end 3 residues before the CDR3 end; the end is taken from the germline J gene. This chain uses TRBV20-1 with TRBJ2-7, with no clear D. Looked up from germline, CDR1 is DFQATT and CDR2 is SNEGSKA (reference sequence). The CDR3 runs 14 residues. V was pared by 2 bases and J by 2 bases, with 13 bases between. This chain's CDR3 is CSARPDITTYEQYF. CDR3 bases read: TGCAGTGCTAGACCAGACATTACCACCTACGAG.

Concerning this clone itself: The CDR3 goes on 3 residues after the read ends, and that part is filled in from the germline J gene. This sequence joins TRBV18 and TRBJ2-1, with 11 bases identical to TRBD2. V lost 3 bases, J lost 7 bases, and 11 bases stayed unmatched. The CDR3 is 17 amino acids. CDR1 and CDR2 from the germline V gene are KGHSH and LQKENI. The CDR3 is CASSPRGLAGGGNEQFF. The sequenced part of the CDR3 DNA is TGTGCCAGCTCACCTCGAGGTCTAGCGGGAGGTGGAAATGAG.

In regard to this clone: The read ends 3 residues before the CDR3 terminus; that terminus is restored from the germline J gene. V usage is TRBV7-8 and J usage is TRBJ2-7; no firm D call. CDR3 length: 14 residues. V dropped 2 bases and J dropped 6 bases, with 14 bases sitting between them. The germline gives CDR1 SGHVS, CDR2 FQNEAQ. CDR3 sequence reads: CASSLITVDGEQYF. CDR3 DNA (partial): TGTGCCAGCAGCTTAATCACAGTCGACGGCGAG.

Worth noting for this clone: The read ends 3 residues early relative to the CDR3; the germline J gene fills the gap. The J gene is TRBJ2-3, the V gene TRBV20-1, with 11 bases aligning to TRBD2. Per germline, CDR1 DFQATT and CDR2 SNEGSKA (reference sequence). Germline trimming cut 0 bases from V and 6 bases from J; bases unmatched to any gene: 5. This CDR3 region has 15 residues. The CDR3 protein is CSARDRLAGSDTQYF. The CDR3 DNA, read in part, is TGCAGTGCTAGAGATCGACTAGCGGGATCCGATACG.

About this clone itself: The CDR3 is cut off 3 residues early in the read; its end comes from the germline J gene. J is TRBJ2-2 and V is TRBV2; D possibly corresponds to TRBD1 (6 bases). V gave up 6 bases and J gave up 0 bases, with 14 bases separating them. Germline V CDR1 and CDR2: SNHLY, FYNNEI. The CDR3 is 16 residues long. The DNA read from the CDR3 is TGTGCCAGCAGCCGATTGGGGGCCACGAACACCGGGGAG. This sequence encodes CASSRLGATNTGE. From start to end, the CDR3 is CASSRLGATNTGELFF.

For this clone: The missing CDR3 end, 3 residues past where the read stops, is filled in from the germline J gene. This chain links TRBV11-2 with TRBJ2-3; D gene uncertain. CDR3 size: 14 residues. CDR1 is SGHAT and CDR2 is FQNNGV in the germline V gene. V was shortened by 4 bases and J by 1 base, with 9 bases between the two germline ends. The CDR3 sequence: CASSSLLRTDTQYF. The sequenced part of the CDR3 DNA is TGTGCCAGCAGCTCGTTACTCCGCACAGATACG.

For this clone: The read ends 3 residues shy of where the CDR3 ends; the end is completed using the germline J gene. The V and J genes are TRBV18 and TRBJ1-1; perhaps TRBD1 as D (5 bases). V was clipped by 1 base and J by 3 bases, with 12 bases between them. Germline V gene sequence: CDR1 KGHSH, CDR2 LQKENI. CDR3 length: 15 amino acids. The CDR3 spells CASSPRGSGDTEAFF. The DNA read from the CDR3 is TGTGCCAGCTCACCACGGGGGAGCGGGGACACTGAA.

Concerning this clone: The read ends 3 residues early relative to the CDR3; the germline J gene fills the gap. The V gene is TRBV2, the J gene TRBJ2-5; D is ambiguous. CDR3 length equals 14 residues. CDR1 and CDR2 from the germline V gene are SNHLY and FYNNEI. V was pared by 5 bases and J by 2 bases, with 12 bases between. The CDR3 DNA, read in part, is TGTGCCAGCAGTCCTCCAAGGGTTCAAGAGACC. It translates to CASSPPRVQET. Given in full, the CDR3 is CASSPPRVQETQYF.

Comment on this clone: The CDR3 end lies 3 residues beyond the end of the read and is filled in from the germline J gene. The V and J genes are TRBV10-3 and TRBJ1-1; the D is unclear. CDR1 ENHRY and CDR2 SYGVKD come from the germline V gene. CDR3 length equals 14 residues. Trimming left V 10 bases short and J 0 bases short, with 15 bases between. The sequenced CDR3 bases are TGTGCCACCGCCGGGCCGACTATGAACACTGAA. Encoded protein: CATAGPTMNTE. The full CDR3 protein reads CATAGPTMNTEAFF.

Comments on this clone: The CDR3 extends 3 residues past the end of the read, so its final part is completed from the germline J gene. The chain carries TRBV19 and TRBJ2-3, with D possibly TRBD2 on 7 matching bases. This CDR3 comprises 16 residues. V lost 7 bases and J lost 1, with 18 bases in between. Germline loops: CDR1 LNHDA, CDR2 SQIVND (reference sequence). CDR3 bases read: TGTGCCAGTATCCAAAGGGGGGGAGGTGGCACAGATACG. Translation: CASIQRGGGGTDT. The whole CDR3 protein is CASIQRGGGGTDTQYF.

Turning to this clone: The read falls 3 residues short of the CDR3 end, and the missing part is taken from the germline J gene. V is TRBV19 and J is TRBJ2-4; 9 positions match TRBD1. In germline, CDR1 is LNHDA, CDR2 SQIVND (reference sequence). With 10 bases clipped from V and 5 bases from J, the junction kept 18 bases outside the gene matches. This CDR3 spans 17 amino acids. Partial CDR3 DNA: TGTGCCAAGAGTTGGGTGACAGGGGGTTCCGTCGAAAACATT. It codes for CAKSWVTGGSVENI. The complete CDR3 reads CAKSWVTGGSVENIQYF.

About this clone: The junction and the germline gene differ at one end; a read error may be behind it. The DNA ends 3 residues before the CDR3 does, and the rest of the CDR3 is filled in from the germline J gene. The rearrangement joins TRBV20-1 to TRBJ2-2; TRBD2 matches 9 bases. CDR3 length equals 15 residues. The germline CDR1 and CDR2 sequences are DFQATT and SNEGSKA (reference sequence). The CDR3 region is CSARASGTDTGELFF. CDR3 DNA (partial): TGCAGTGCCAGAGCTAGCGGGACCGACACCGGGGAG.

As to this clone: The read ends 3 residues shy of where the CDR3 ends; the end is completed using the germline J gene. The genes are TRBV3-1 (or the pseudogene TRBV3-2) and TRBJ1-1, with 7 bases identical to TRBD1. Per germline, CDR1 LGHDT and CDR2 YNNKEL (reference sequence). The CDR3 totals 15 residues. Partial CDR3 DNA: TGTGCCAGCAGCCAAGATGTCCCACGACAGGGACGA. It specifies CASSQDVPRQGR. Given in full, the CDR3 is CASSQDVPRQGRAFF.

The CDR3: CASSMEGRGYRYEQFF. CDR3 DNA, as far as it was read: TGTGCCAGTAGTATGGAGGGAAGGGGCTATCGGTATGAG. The chain links TRBV19 to TRBJ2-1, with D tentatively TRBD2 (6 bases). The observed sequence ends 3 residues before the CDR3 terminus, with the missing tail filled in from the germline J gene. CDR3 length: 16 amino acids. Looked up from germline, CDR1 is LNHDA and CDR2 is SQIVND (reference sequence). Trimming stripped 3 bases from V and 8 bases from J, with 20 bases between.

A word on this clone: The read is 3 residues too short to cover the CDR3 end, so that end is filled in from the germline J gene. The chain recombines TRBV7-2 with TRBJ2-1, with 9 bases lining up with TRBD2. The length of the CDR3 is 15 residues. V shed 7 bases, J shed 8 bases, and the junction held 12 bases outside the gene matches. Germline V gene data show CDR1 as SGHTA and CDR2 as FQGNSA. The CDR3 loop is CASTPSGTNSYEQFF. The CDR3 bases that were read are TGTGCCAGCACCCCTAGCGGGACTAACTCATATGAG.

Notes on this clone: The read falls 3 residues short of the CDR3 end, and the missing part is taken from the germline J gene. This chain uses TRBV20-1 with TRBJ1-1; 8 bases match TRBD1. The CDR3 totals 13 residues. V was clipped by 5 bases and J by 4 bases; unmatched bases: 6. In germline, CDR1 is DFQATT, CDR2 SNEGSKA (reference sequence). Partial CDR3 DNA: TGCAGTGCTGGCCGGACAGGGCTCACTGAA. Translating it yields CSAGRTGLTE. The CDR3 reads in full as CSAGRTGLTEAFF.

Concerning this clone itself: The read comes to an end 3 residues before the CDR3 does, leaving the germline J gene to fill in the end. The genes are TRBV2 and TRBJ2-5; 15 positions agree with TRBD2. Losses at the gene ends were 3 bases for V and 2 bases for J; bases not matched to a gene: 4. The CDR3 spans 17 residues. Germline V CDR1 and CDR2: SNHLY, FYNNEI. The sequenced part of the CDR3 DNA is TGTGCCAGCAGTGACGGGACTAGCGGGAGGTCACAAGAGACC. It yields the protein CASSDGTSGRSQET. The entire CDR3 sequence reads CASSDGTSGRSQETQYF.

A word on this clone: The read finishes 3 residues shy of the CDR3 end, and the germline J gene is used to complete it. The chain has TRBV18 and TRBJ1-2; possible D gene TRBD1, 6 bases. CDR1 is KGHSH, CDR2 LQKENI, per germline. The CDR3 loop spans 17 amino acids. V lost 1 base, J lost 0 bases, and 15 bases lay in between. The CDR3 here is CASSPLTGLSSNYGYTF. CDR3 bases read: TGTGCCAGCTCACCACTAACAGGGTTGAGTTCTAACTATGGC.